This T cell receptor (beta chain) was sequenced in a study of blood T cells in healthy people across ages. Study-level results: Strong correlation existed between TCR beta diversity and naive T cell percentage. In older individuals, TCR beta diversity per million T cells was lower, falling roughly linearly with age.

This CDR3 has 16 amino acids. The ends were cut back, 0 bases at V and 2 bases at J, with 13 bases in the middle. From germline, CDR1 is MNHEY and CDR2 SVGEGT. As to this clonotype: What it binds is not known.

Primers used in a second PCR of roughly 7 to 11 cycles were a sample-barcoded 5' primer and a J-beta primer mix. From the 5' RACE reads, TCRdb called clonotypes with MiXCR, one entry per CDR3 protein. Of about 1.4 million distinct CDR3 sequences in the sample, approximately 59% were seen once. Material for sequencing was blood. This TCR was recovered from a man younger than 30 in good health. V gene TRBV6-2 or TRBV6-3 combines with J gene TRBJ2-5; a possible D gene is TRBD2 (6 bases). The CDR3 protein is CASSYSTSSGQETQYF. The CDR3 DNA is TGTGCCAGCAGTTACTCGACTTCCAGCGGGCAAGAGACCCAGTACTTC.